Below, 23 T cell receptor beta chains from the same sample are listed, as sequenced in a study of regulatory T cells in long-lasting Graves disease. Sequencing libraries for TCR beta were prepared with iRepertoire HTBI primers and Arm-PCR of CDR3 regions. TCRdb reprocessed the multiplex PCR reads via MiXCR and lists one record per CDR3 protein. The sample holds around 400,000 distinct CDR3 sequences; around a fifth are singletons and the top ten take roughly an eighth. Time point in this sample: persistent/refractory GD, antithyroid drugs over 5 years with positive TRAb. The TCR library was prepared using RNA isolated from PBMCs. The material was peripheral blood mononuclear cells (PBMCs), obtained when the disease was refractory, from a patient treated with antithyroid drugs. These receptors were collected from a female donor with Graves disease.

This clonotype appeared many times. This chain connects TRBV20-1 to TRBJ1-5; D ambiguous. Germline loops: CDR1 DFQATT, CDR2 SNEGSKA (reference sequence). This CDR3 region has 14 residues. V gave up 1 base and J gave up 3 bases, with 10 bases separating them. This CDR3 reads CSARVSTPNQPQHF. For the CDR3, the DNA is TGCAGTGCTAGAGTTTCAACCCCCAATCAGCCCCAGCATTTT.

DNA for the CDR3: TGTGCCAGTAGTATCATCCCTATCAATCAGCCCCAGCATTTT. This codes for CASSIIPINQPQHF. The V gene is TRBV19, the J gene TRBJ1-5; D is uncertain. Germline-derived CDR1 and CDR2 are LNHDA and SQIVND (reference sequence). V was trimmed by 3 bases and J by 3 bases, leaving 9 bases between them. The CDR3 has 14 amino acids.

This clonotype was seen repeatedly, ten times or more. J is TRBJ2-2 and V is TRBV12-3 or TRBV12-4; perhaps TRBD1 as D (6 bases). The CDR3 is 13 amino acids. Trimming took 10 bases from V and 0 from J, leaving 9 bases between them. The chain's CDR3 is CATGHANTGELFF. The CDR3 DNA sequence: TGTGCCACGGGACACGCGAACACCGGGGAGCTGTTTTTT.

This clonotype has only a few counts. The chain couples TRBV20-1 to TRBJ1-1; D unclear. V was cut by 2 bases and J by 0 bases, with 10 bases left in between. The CDR3 totals 14 residues. From germline, CDR1 is DFQATT and CDR2 SNEGSKA (reference sequence). The CDR3 protein is CSARLGTLNTEAFF. The CDR3 nucleotides are TGCAGTGCTAGATTAGGAACCCTGAACACTGAAGCTTTCTTT.

This clonotype was seen at least ten times. The gene calls are TRBV5-1 and TRBJ2-7, with D possibly being TRBD1 or TRBD2 (5 bases each). The ends were cut back, 5 bases at V and 1 base at J, with 19 bases in the middle. CDR1 and CDR2 from the germline V gene are SGHRS and YFSETQ. The CDR3 contains 16 residues. As DNA, the CDR3 is TGCGCCAGCAGACCCCCAGAGGGACGCAAATCCTACGAGCAGTACTTC. This gives the protein CASRPPEGRKSYEQYF.

There are many counts of this clonotype. Sequence at one end of the junction differs from germline and may be a read error. This rearrangement joins TRBV2 to TRBJ2-2, with TRBD2 matching over 9 bases. Germline CDR1 and CDR2: SNHLY and FYNNEI. The CDR3 totals 15 residues. CDR3 protein: CASLESGRNAGELFF. CDR3 coding DNA: TGTGCCAGCCTCGAGAGCGGGAGGAACGCCGGGGAGCTGTTTTTT.

This chain connects TRBV19 to TRBJ2-2, with D perhaps given as TRBD1 or TRBD2 (5 bases each). CDR3 size: 15 residues. The germline V gene has CDR1 LNHDA and CDR2 SQIVND (reference sequence). Deletions cut 8 bases from V and 4 bases from J, with 17 bases between. This CDR3 is CASSGTPGITGELFF. CDR3 nucleotides: TGTGCCAGTTCCGGGACGCCGGGTATCACCGGGGAGCTGTTTTTT.

As DNA, the CDR3 is TGCGCCAGCAGCTTGGGGCGGGGGCTCGGCGGGGAGCTGTTTTTT. It specifies CASSLGRGLGGELFF. This sequence joins TRBV5-1 and TRBJ2-2; tentative D call: TRBD2 (7 bases). The CDR3 is 15 residues long. V was pared by 0 bases and J by 7 bases, with 13 bases between. Germline CDR1 SGHRS, CDR2 YFSETQ.

The chain is built from TRBV2 and TRBJ2-7; 9 positions agree with TRBD2. The trim removed 7 bases at V and 3 bases at J, leaving 4 bases unmatched. CDR3 length equals 13 residues. CDR1 is SNHLY, CDR2 FYNNEI, per germline. The CDR3 loop is CASTATSGYEQYF. The CDR3 nucleotides are TGTGCCAGCACGGCGACTAGCGGCTACGAGCAGTACTTC.

This clonotype was detected once. With a much larger clone just one base away, this may be a read error. No conserved phenylalanine or tryptophan is present at the end of the CDR3, so a read error is the likely explanation. V usage is TRBV11-2 and J usage is TRBJ2-7, with D tentatively TRBD2 (6 bases). V lost 2 bases and J 5 bases, leaving 10 bases between the germline ends. Germline values: CDR1 SGHAT, CDR2 FQNNGV. CDR3 size: 13 residues. The chain's CDR3 is CASSLYRGNEQYL. CDR3 DNA sequence: TGTGCCAGCAGCTTATATCGCGGGAACGAGCAGTACCTC.

This clonotype was detected many times. V usage is TRBV12-3 or TRBV12-4 and J usage is TRBJ2-4, with 7 positions matching TRBD1. J lost 15 bases, V lost 0 bases, and 8 bases had no gene match. CDR3 length equals 13 residues. The CDR3 nucleotides are TGTGCCAGCAGTTTAGCCCTTACAGGGGAGCCGTACTTC. Protein sequence: CASSLALTGEPYF.

This clonotype has at least ten counts. Sequence at one end of the junction differs from germline and may be a read error. CDR3 nucleotide sequence: TGCGCCAGCAGCGAGTCCTCTAGAGACGAGCAGTACTTC. Translating gives CASSESSRDEQYF. The chain employs TRBV10-1 and TRBJ2-7; D gene ambiguous. The CDR3 contains 13 residues. From germline, CDR1 is WNHNN and CDR2 SYGVQD (reference sequence).

The rearrangement uses TRBV15 and TRBJ2-7; D remains ambiguous. This CDR3 is built from 13 residues. Germline CDR1 and CDR2: LNHNV and YYDKDF (reference sequence). The V end lost 0 bases, the J end lost 6 bases, and 9 bases lay between the germline ends. CDR3 sequence: CATSRDLGSEQYF. The CDR3 region has the DNA TGTGCCACCAGCAGAGATCTAGGTTCCGAGCAGTACTTC.

To note about this clonotype: A read error may produce the germline difference seen at one junction end. In DNA, the CDR3 is TGTGCCACCAGTGATTTGCCCGGGACTGCCAATGAAAAACTGTTTTTT. Translating it yields CATSDLPGTANEKLFF. The chain carries TRBV2 and TRBJ1-4; a weak D match, TRBD1 (5 bases). The CDR3 runs to 16 residues. Germline V CDR1 and CDR2: SNHLY, FYNNEI.

The chain is built from TRBV4-1 and TRBJ2-7; 8 bases fit TRBD2. The germline gives CDR1 MGHRA, CDR2 YSYEKL. V shed 0 bases, J shed 2 bases, and the junction held 3 bases outside the gene matches. The CDR3 loop spans 15 amino acids. CDR3 residues: CASSQEGSGTYEQYF. In DNA form, the CDR3 reads TGCGCCAGCAGCCAAGAGGGTAGCGGGACCTACGAGCAGTACTTC.

The V call is TRBV27, the J call TRBJ1-2; D remains ambiguous. CDR1 MNHEY and CDR2 SMNVEV come from the germline V gene (reference sequence). V was shortened by 6 bases and J by 5 bases, with 13 bases between the two germline ends. The CDR3 spans 13 residues. DNA of the CDR3: TGTGCCAGCAGGCCCGCCCTAGGGTATGGCTACACCTTC. Amino acids: CASRPALGYGYTF.

The rearrangement joins TRBV20-1 to TRBJ2-5; 11 bases map to TRBD2. The CDR3 is made up of 18 amino acids. V shed 3 bases and J 5 bases; nucleotides not matched to a gene: 17. Per the germline V gene, CDR1 is DFQATT and CDR2 is SNEGSKA (reference sequence). CDR3 sequence: CSARVWGLAVGYRETQYF. In DNA, the CDR3 is TGCAGTGCTAGGGTTTGGGGACTAGCGGTGGGGTATAGGGAGACCCAGTACTTC.

As to this clonotype: A read error may account for a junction end that differs from germline. The rearrangement joins TRBV10-1 to TRBJ2-5; tentative D call: TRBD2 (7 bases). Germline V gene data show CDR1 as WNHNN and CDR2 as SYGVQD (reference sequence). This CDR3 has 15 residues. CDR3 nucleotide sequence: TGCGCCAGCAGTGAGTCTTCAGGGAGGGGGGAGATCCAGTACTTC. It specifies CASSESSGRGEIQYF.

V usage is TRBV28 and J usage is TRBJ1-2, with D maybe TRBD1 (5 bases). Trimming stripped 2 bases from V and 0 bases from J, with 16 bases between. Germline V gene sequence: CDR1 MDHEN, CDR2 SYDVKM. The CDR3 runs 17 residues. CDR3 coding DNA: TGTGCCAGCAGTTTACCCCGGGGAGGGGTTACTAACTATGGCTACACCTTC. This codes for CASSLPRGGVTNYGYTF.

This clonotype was detected many times. CDR3 sequence: CASSSDVTYEQYF. Written as DNA, the CDR3 is TGTGCCAGCAGCTCTGACGTAACCTACGAGCAGTACTTC. The V call is TRBV7-4, the J call TRBJ2-7; D not resolved. The CDR3 is 13 amino acids. The V end was cut by 4 bases, the J end by 2 bases, with 9 bases between. Germline V CDR1 and CDR2: SGHVT, SQSDAQ.

This clonotype was counted a few times. This sequence joins TRBV4-1 and TRBJ1-1, with D maybe TRBD1 (5 bases). The CDR3 spans 15 residues. Germline loops: CDR1 MGHRA, CDR2 YSYEKL. V was shortened by 3 bases and J by 0 bases, with 11 bases between the two germline ends. This chain's CDR3 is CASSQAQVMNTEAFF. CDR3 coding DNA: TGCGCCAGCAGCCAGGCACAGGTAATGAACACTGAAGCTTTCTTT.

The V call is TRBV27, the J call TRBJ1-2, with D hard to call. Germline assignment: CDR1 MNHEY and CDR2 SMNVEV (reference sequence). This CDR3 is 15 amino acids long. V was trimmed by 6 bases and J by 6 bases, leaving 20 bases between them. The CDR3 DNA reads as TGTGCCAGCAGCTTACTGGCGAGCGGAACAAATGGCTACACCTTC. Translation: CASSLLASGTNGYTF.

This clonotype was counted many times. The V gene is TRBV6-5, the J gene TRBJ2-2; maybe TRBD1 (6 bases). The CDR3 spans 15 residues. V lost 0 bases and J 9 bases, leaving 14 bases between the germline ends. Germline V gene lookup returns CDR1 MNHEY and CDR2 SVGAGI. CDR3 amino acids: CASSYSGAGLRELFF. DNA for the CDR3: TGTGCCAGCAGTTACTCGGGGGCCGGGTTAAGGGAGCTGTTTTTT.